This note documents a single T cell receptor (beta chain) sequence. The CDR3 has 13 residues. The V end was cut by 4 bases, the J end by 2 bases, with 8 bases between. Germline assignment: CDR1 LGHDT and CDR2 YNNKEL (reference sequence). The data stem from a study of blood T cell repertoires in COVID-19. Study information: Specimens from acute and convalescent COVID-19 originated in the United States, Italy and Spain.

In the original processing: From reference gene primer amplification, estimates of nucleated cell counts were derived. The table came from immunoSEQ multiplex PCR; TCRdb's copy has only in-frame clones and leaves some out. That table is the source of V, J and clone size, and D and trimming were worked out from the DNA. This sample has 200,000 to 250,000 clones, with about 87% found just once. Material for sequencing was PBMCs or T cells enriched from blood (not recorded which). This clonotype was sampled from a woman in her twenties or thirties with acute COVID-19. The chain joins TRBV3-1 (or the pseudogene TRBV3-2) to TRBJ2-5, with D possibly being TRBD2 (6 bases). Here the CDR3 reads CASSLSGQETQYF. In DNA form, the CDR3 reads TGTGCCAGCAGCCTTAGCGGACAAGAGACCCAGTACTTC.